Sequencing of this T cell receptor (beta chain) was carried out in a study of control samples from healthy donors and cancer patients. Trimming shortened V by 3 bases and J by 2 bases, and 14 bases separated the two germline ends. CDR1 is SGDLS, CDR2 YYNGEE, per germline. This CDR3 spans 15 amino acids. TCRdb's table, derived via immunoSEQ multiplex PCR, lists solely in-frame clones and lacks some. The profile shows about 89,000 clones, 70% to 90% of them singletons. The rearrangement links TRBV9 to TRBJ2-5; D could derive from TRBD1 or TRBD2 (5 bases each). This clonotype was sampled from a woman aged 40 to 49 in good health. The sequenced material came from blood. As DNA, the CDR3 is TGTGCCAGCAGCGCTTCCGGGACGGATCAAGAGACCCAGTACTTC. Residues: CASSASGTDQETQYF.